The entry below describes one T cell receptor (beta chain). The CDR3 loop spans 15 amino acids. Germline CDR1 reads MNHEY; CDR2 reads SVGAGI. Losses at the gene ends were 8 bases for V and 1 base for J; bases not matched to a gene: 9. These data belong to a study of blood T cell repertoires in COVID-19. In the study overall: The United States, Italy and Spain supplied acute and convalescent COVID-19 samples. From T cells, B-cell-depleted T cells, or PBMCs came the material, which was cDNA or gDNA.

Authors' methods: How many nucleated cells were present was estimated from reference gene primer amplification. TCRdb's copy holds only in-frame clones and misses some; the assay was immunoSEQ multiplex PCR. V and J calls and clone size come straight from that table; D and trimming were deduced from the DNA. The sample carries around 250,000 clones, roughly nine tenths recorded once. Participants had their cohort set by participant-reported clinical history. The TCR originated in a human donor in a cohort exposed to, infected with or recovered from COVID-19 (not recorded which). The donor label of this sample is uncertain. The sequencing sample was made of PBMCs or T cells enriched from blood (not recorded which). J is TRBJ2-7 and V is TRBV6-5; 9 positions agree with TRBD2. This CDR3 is CASGYSGGGSYEQYF. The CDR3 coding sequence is TGTGCCAGCGGGTATAGCGGGGGCGGTTCCTACGAGCAGTACTTC.